This T cell receptor beta chain was profiled in a study of T cell responses to AZD1222 COVID-19 vaccine. Trimming removed 5 bases at V and 5 bases at J, with 8 bases between. The CDR3 loop spans 12 amino acids. Per germline, CDR1 ENHRY and CDR2 SYGVKD. The protocol was immunoSEQ multiplex PCR, while the TCRdb copy is restricted to in-frame clones and leaves out a portion. Among roughly 150,000 clones, under 90% were seen once, and the ten largest hold approximately 1.6%. The gene calls are TRBV10-3 and TRBJ2-3; D possibly corresponds to TRBD2 (5 bases). The sample here was peripheral blood, taken 28 days after the second AZD1222 dose. The source is an adult who received the AZD1222 COVID-19 vaccine. DNA of the CDR3: TGTGCCATCAGTATCGGGGAAGATACGCAGTATTTT. This encodes CAISIGEDTQYF.